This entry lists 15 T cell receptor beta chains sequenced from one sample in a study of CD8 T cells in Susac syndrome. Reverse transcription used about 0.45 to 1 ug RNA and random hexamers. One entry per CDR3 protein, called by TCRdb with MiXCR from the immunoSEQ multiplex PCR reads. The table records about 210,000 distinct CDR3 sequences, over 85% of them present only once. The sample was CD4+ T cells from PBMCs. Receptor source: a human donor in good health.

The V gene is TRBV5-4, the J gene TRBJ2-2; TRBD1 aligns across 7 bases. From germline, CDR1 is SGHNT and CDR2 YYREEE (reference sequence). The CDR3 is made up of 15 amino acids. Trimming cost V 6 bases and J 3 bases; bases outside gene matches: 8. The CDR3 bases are TGTGCCAGCACCTCTGGACAGGTGGACACCGGGGAGCTGTTTTTT. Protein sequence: CASTSGQVDTGELFF.

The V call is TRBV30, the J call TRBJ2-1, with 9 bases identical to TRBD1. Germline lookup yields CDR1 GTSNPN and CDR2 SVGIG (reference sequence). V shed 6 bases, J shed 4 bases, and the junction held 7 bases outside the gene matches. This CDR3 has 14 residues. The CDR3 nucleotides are TGTGCCTGCGACACAGGGGGCACATACAATGAGCAGTTCTTC. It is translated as CACDTGGTYNEQFF.

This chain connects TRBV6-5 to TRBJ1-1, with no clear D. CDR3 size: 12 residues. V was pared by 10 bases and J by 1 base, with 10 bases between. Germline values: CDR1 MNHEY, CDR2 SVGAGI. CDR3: CAIGGWNTEAFF. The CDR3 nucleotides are TGTGCCATAGGCGGATGGAACACTGAAGCTTTCTTT.

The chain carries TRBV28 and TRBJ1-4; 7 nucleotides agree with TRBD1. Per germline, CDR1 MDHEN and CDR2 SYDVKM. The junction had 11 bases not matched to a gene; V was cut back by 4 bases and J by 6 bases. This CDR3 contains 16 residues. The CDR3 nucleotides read TGTGCCAGCAGTTGGGTGGGGGGACAGAGACATGAAAAACTGTTTTTT. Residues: CASSWVGGQRHEKLFF.

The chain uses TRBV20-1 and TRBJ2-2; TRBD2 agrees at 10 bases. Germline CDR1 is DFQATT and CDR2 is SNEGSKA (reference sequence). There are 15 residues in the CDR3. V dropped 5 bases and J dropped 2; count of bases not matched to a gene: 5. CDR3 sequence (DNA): TGCAGTGCTGGGATAGCGGGGGGAAACACCGGGGAGCTGTTTTTT. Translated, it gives CSAGIAGGNTGELFF.

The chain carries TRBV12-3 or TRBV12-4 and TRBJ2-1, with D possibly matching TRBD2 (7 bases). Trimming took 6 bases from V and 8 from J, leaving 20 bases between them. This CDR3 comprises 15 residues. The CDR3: CASSPVGGGLDEQFF. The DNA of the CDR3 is TGTGCCAGCAGCCCCGTAGGGGGGGGGCTCGATGAGCAGTTCTTC.

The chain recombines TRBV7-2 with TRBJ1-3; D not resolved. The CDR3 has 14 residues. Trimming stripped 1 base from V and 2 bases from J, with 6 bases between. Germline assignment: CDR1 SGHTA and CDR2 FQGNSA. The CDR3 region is CASSLGVPGNTIYF. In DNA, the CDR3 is TGTGCCAGCAGCTTAGGGGTTCCTGGAAACACCATATATTTT. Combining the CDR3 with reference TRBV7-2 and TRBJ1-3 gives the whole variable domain GAGVSQSPSNKVTEKGKDVELRCDPISGHTALYWYRQSLGQGLEFLIYFQGNSAPDKSGLPSDRFSAERTGGSVSTLTIQRTQQEDSAVYLCASSLGVPGNTIYFGEGSWLTVV.

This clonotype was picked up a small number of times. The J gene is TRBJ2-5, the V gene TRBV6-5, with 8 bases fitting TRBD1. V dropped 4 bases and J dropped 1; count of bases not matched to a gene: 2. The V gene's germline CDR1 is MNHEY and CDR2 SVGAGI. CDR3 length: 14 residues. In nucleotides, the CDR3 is TGTGCCAGCAGTTTTGGACAGGGCCAAGAGACCCAGTACTTC. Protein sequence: CASSFGQGQETQYF.

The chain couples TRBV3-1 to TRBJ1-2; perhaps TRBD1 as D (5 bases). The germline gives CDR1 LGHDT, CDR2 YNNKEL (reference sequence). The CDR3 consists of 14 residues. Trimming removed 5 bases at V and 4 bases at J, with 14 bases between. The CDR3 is CASSYQGPGYGYTF. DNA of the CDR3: TGTGCCAGCAGCTATCAGGGTCCTGGCTATGGCTACACCTTC. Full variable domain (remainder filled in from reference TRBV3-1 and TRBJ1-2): DTAVSQTPKYLVTQMGNDKSIKCEQNLGHDTMYWYKQDSKKFLKIMFSYNNKELIINETVPNRFSPKSPDKAHLNLHINSLELGDSAVYFCASSYQGPGYGYTFGSGTRLTVV.

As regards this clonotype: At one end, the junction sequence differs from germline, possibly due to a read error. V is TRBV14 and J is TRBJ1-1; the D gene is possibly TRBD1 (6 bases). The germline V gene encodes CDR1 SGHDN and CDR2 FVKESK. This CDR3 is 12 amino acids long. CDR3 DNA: TGTGCCAACAGCCCAGGGGTCACTGAAGCTTTCTTT. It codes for CANSPGVTEAFF.

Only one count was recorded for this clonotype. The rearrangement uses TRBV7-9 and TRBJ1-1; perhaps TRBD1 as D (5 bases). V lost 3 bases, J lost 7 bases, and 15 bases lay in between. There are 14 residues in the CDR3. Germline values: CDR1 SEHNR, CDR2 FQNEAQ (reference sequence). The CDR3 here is CASSFSQGANEAFF. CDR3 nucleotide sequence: TGTGCCAGCAGCTTTAGTCAGGGAGCAAATGAAGCTTTCTTT.

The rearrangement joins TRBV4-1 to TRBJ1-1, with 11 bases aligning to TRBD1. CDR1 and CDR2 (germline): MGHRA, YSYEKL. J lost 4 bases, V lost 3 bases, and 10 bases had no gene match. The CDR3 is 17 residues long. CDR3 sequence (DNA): TGCGCCAGCAGCCAGGCCGGCCAGGGACAGGGGGTCACTGAAGCTTTCTTT. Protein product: CASSQAGQGQGVTEAFF.

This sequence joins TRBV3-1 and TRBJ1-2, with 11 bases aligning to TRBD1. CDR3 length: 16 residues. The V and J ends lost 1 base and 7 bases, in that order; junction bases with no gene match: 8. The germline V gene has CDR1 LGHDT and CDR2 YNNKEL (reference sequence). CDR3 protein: CASSQVRTGGGGGYTF. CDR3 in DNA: TGTGCCAGCAGCCAAGTTCGGACAGGGGGCGGTGGTGGCTACACCTTC.

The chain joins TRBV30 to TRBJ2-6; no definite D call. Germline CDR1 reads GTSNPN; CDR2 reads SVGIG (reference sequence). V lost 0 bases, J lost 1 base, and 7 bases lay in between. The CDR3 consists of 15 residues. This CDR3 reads CAWSVGKSGANVLTF. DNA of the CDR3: TGTGCCTGGAGTGTGGGGAAGTCTGGGGCCAACGTCCTGACTTTC.

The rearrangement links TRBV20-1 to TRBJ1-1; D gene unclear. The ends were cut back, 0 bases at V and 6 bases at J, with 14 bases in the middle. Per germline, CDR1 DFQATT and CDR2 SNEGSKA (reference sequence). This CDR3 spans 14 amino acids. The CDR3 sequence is CSARDGGRAPEAFF. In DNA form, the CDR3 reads TGCAGTGCTAGAGATGGCGGCAGAGCCCCTGAAGCTTTCTTT.